The 25 T cell receptor beta chains below all came from one sample that was sequenced in a study of shared clonotypes between healthy human individuals. Only CD45RO-negative cells positively selected for CCR7 counted as naive CD8 cells, so terminally differentiated effector memory CD45RA+ cells were excluded. Sequencing used immunoSEQ multiplex PCR; TCRdb keeps in-frame clones, though not all of them. The repertoire has millions of clones, approximately 94% of them found once; the top ten carry about 1.1%. Material for sequencing was naive CD8+ T cells sorted from blood. The receptors were gathered from a man aged 18 to 30 in good health.

The chain links TRBV11-2 to TRBJ1-1; D perhaps matches TRBD1 (6 bases). This CDR3 is 15 amino acids long. Germline-derived CDR1 and CDR2 are SGHAT and FQNNGV. V was cut by 5 bases and J by 1 base, with 14 bases left in between. This chain's CDR3 is CASSASTGQNTEAFF. For the CDR3, the DNA is TGTGCCAGCAGCGCCTCGACAGGTCAGAACACTGAAGCTTTCTTT.

This chain joins TRBV6-5 and TRBJ2-7, with 8 positions matching TRBD1. CDR1 and CDR2 from the germline V gene are MNHEY and SVGAGI. The CDR3 is 15 residues long. J gave up 6 bases and V 3 bases, and 10 bases lay outside the gene matches. The CDR3 bases are TGTGCCAGCAGTTATCCGGGACAGGAGAGATTCGAGCAGTACTTC. Amino acid sequence: CASSYPGQERFEQYF.

V usage is TRBV7-9 and J usage is TRBJ2-7; 9 bases fit TRBD1. J was trimmed by 4 bases and V by 4 bases; bases with no gene match: 5. This CDR3 has 14 residues. Germline V gives CDR1 SEHNR, CDR2 FQNEAQ (reference sequence). Written as DNA, the CDR3 is TGTGCCAGCAGCTACTCGGGACAGGGTTACGAGCAGTACTTC. Translation: CASSYSGQGYEQYF.

CDR3 DNA: TGTGCCATCAGTGAGGGTGGGTCCACCCGCTATGGCTACACCTTC. This sequence encodes CAISEGGSTRYGYTF. The J gene is TRBJ1-2, the V gene TRBV10-3; no definite D call. CDR1 is ENHRY and CDR2 is SYGVKD in the germline V gene. Deletions cut 2 bases from V and 4 bases from J, with 14 bases between. The CDR3 covers 15 residues.

The chain is built from TRBV10-3 and TRBJ2-3, with D perhaps given as TRBD1 or TRBD2 (5 bases each). The CDR3 is 16 residues long. V lost 3 bases to trimming and J lost 0 bases, with 13 bases between them. Germline values: CDR1 ENHRY, CDR2 SYGVKD. Written as DNA, the CDR3 is TGTGCCATCAGTGACGGGACGGTGGCTAGCACAGATACGCAGTATTTT. Translation: CAISDGTVASTDTQYF.

The chain combines TRBV21-1 with TRBJ2-2; TRBD2, as called in the table, went unchecked against the DNA. TRBV21-1 is reported as a pseudogene. The CDR3 loop spans 16 amino acids. Here the CDR3 reads CASSPSGSANTGELFF. CDR3 DNA: TGTGCCAGCAGCCCAAGCGGGTCCGCGAACACCGGGGAGCTGTTTTTT.

The genes are TRBV5-5 and TRBJ2-7; 7 bases align to TRBD1. The CDR3 sequence is 13 residues long. Unmatched junction bases numbered 1, after V lost 0 bases and J lost 4 bases. Germline assignment: CDR1 SGHKS and CDR2 YYEKEE (reference sequence). CDR3 sequence reads: CASSLVQGYEQYF. The CDR3 bases are TGTGCCAGCAGCTTGGTACAGGGGTACGAGCAGTACTTC.

The V and J genes are TRBV6-1 and TRBJ2-1, with TRBD2 matching 8 bases. CDR3 size: 13 residues. Trimming took 6 bases from V and 10 from J; bases not matched to a gene: 8. Germline V gene data show CDR1 as MNHNS and CDR2 as SASEGT. The CDR3 loop is CASRRAGEWEQFF. As DNA, the CDR3 is TGTGCCAGCAGACGAGCGGGAGAGTGGGAGCAGTTCTTC.

CDR3 loop: CASRLGTGVGYTF. The CDR3 nucleotides are TGTGCCAGCAGGCTCGGGACAGGGGTCGGCTACACCTTC. This rearrangement joins TRBV2 to TRBJ1-2; 10 nucleotides agree with TRBD1. CDR3 length: 13 amino acids. V gave up 6 bases and J gave up 8 bases; unmatched junction bases: 6. Germline V CDR1 and CDR2: SNHLY, FYNNEI.

The J gene is TRBJ2-5, the V gene TRBV19; D gene uncertain. Trimming cost V 4 bases and J 0 bases, with 6 bases left between them. Germline lookup yields CDR1 LNHDA and CDR2 SQIVND (reference sequence). CDR3 length: 13 amino acids. CDR3 amino acids: CASSTGHQETQYF. The CDR3 coding sequence is TGTGCCAGTAGTACCGGACACCAAGAGACCCAGTACTTC. Filled out from reference TRBV19 and TRBJ2-5, the complete variable domain reads DGGITQSPKYLFRKEGQNVTLSCEQNLNHDAMYWYRQDPGQGLRLIYYSQIVNDFQKGDIAEGYSVSREKKESFPLTVTSAQKNPTAFYLCASSTGHQETQYFGPGTRLLVL.

The chain uses TRBV4-3 and TRBJ2-2; D is ambiguous. The CDR3 totals 19 residues. From germline, CDR1 is LGHNA and CDR2 YSLEER. Trimming left V 1 base short and J 1 base short, with 19 bases between. CDR3 coding DNA: TGCGCCAGCAGCCAAGCCCCTCCGGACGACATATTGAACACCGGGGAGCTGTTTTTT. Residues: CASSQAPPDDILNTGELFF.

Details on this clone: This sample also contains other DNA sequences that code for the same CDR3. This rearrangement joins TRBV27 to TRBJ2-7; weak D call: TRBD2 (5 bases). Germline CDR1 and CDR2: MNHEY and SMNVEV (reference sequence). The V gene lost 5 bases and the J gene lost 2 bases, with 10 bases spanning the gap. The CDR3 consists of 13 residues. The CDR3 nucleotides are TGTGCCAGCAGTCTGGACGGGACCTACGAGCAGTACTTC. Translation gives CASSLDGTYEQYF.

This clone was counted once. The chain combines TRBV4-2 with TRBJ1-6; D is unresolved. Germline CDR1 and CDR2: LGHNA and YNFKEQ. Trimming pared 5 bases from V and 7 bases from J, leaving 9 bases between. This CDR3 comprises 13 residues. CDR3 bases: TGTGCCAGCAGCTTTAATGACAATTCACCCCTCCACTTT. Protein sequence: CASSFNDNSPLHF.

The J gene is TRBJ2-3, the V gene TRBV10-2, with D perhaps matching TRBD2 (5 bases). Germline-derived CDR1 and CDR2 are WSHSY and SAAADI. The CDR3 is made up of 13 amino acids. V gave up 4 bases and J gave up 2 bases, with 7 bases separating them. The CDR3 bases are TGCGCCAGCAGTGGGACTTACACAGATACGCAGTATTTT. It is translated as CASSGTYTDTQYF.

This clone was observed a single time. Other DNA sequences of this sample code for an identical CDR3. The chain uses TRBV5-6 and TRBJ2-3; TRBD2 matches at 7 bases. J gave up 6 bases and V 2 bases, and 0 bases lay outside the gene matches. Germline V gene lookup returns CDR1 SGHDT and CDR2 YYEEEE. This CDR3 has 12 residues. This CDR3 reads CASSFSGDTQYF. In DNA, the CDR3 is TGTGCCAGCAGCTTTAGCGGGGATACGCAGTATTTT.

V gene TRBV5-6 combines with J gene TRBJ1-4; 9 positions match TRBD1. The CDR3 contains 16 residues. From germline, CDR1 is SGHDT and CDR2 YYEEEE. After removal of 0 bases from V and 4 bases from J, the junction contained 4 bases not matched to a gene. The CDR3 region has the DNA TGTGCCAGCAGCTTGGAATTGACAGGGGGTAATGAAAAACTGTTTTTT. It yields the protein CASSLELTGGNEKLFF.

The chain employs TRBV6-5 and TRBJ2-1; TRBD2 agrees at 7 bases. Trimming took 0 bases from V and 3 from J; bases not matched to a gene: 5. The germline CDR1 and CDR2 sequences are MNHEY and SVGAGI. The CDR3 has 16 residues. Here the CDR3 DNA reads TGTGCCAGCAGTTACTCCGTGCGGGGGATCTACAATGAGCAGTTCTTC. Amino acids: CASSYSVRGIYNEQFF.

A note on this clone: This CDR3 is also generated by other DNA sequences in the sample. This chain joins TRBV4-1 and TRBJ2-7; no definite D call. Germline V gives CDR1 MGHRA, CDR2 YSYEKL. Trimming removed 1 base from V and 4 bases from J, with 8 bases in between. This CDR3 has 13 amino acids. The CDR3 sequence: CASSQGDSYEQYF. In nucleotides, the CDR3 is TGCGCCAGCAGCCAAGGCGATTCTTACGAGCAGTACTTC.

This clone was seen once. This chain joins TRBV4-1 and TRBJ2-2; 12 bases line up with TRBD2. V was pared by 4 bases and J by 4 bases, with 7 bases of the junction left unmatched. The CDR3 contains 17 residues. Germline lookup yields CDR1 MGHRA and CDR2 YSYEKL. The CDR3 loop is CASSLRLAGVRTGELFF. The CDR3 DNA follows: TGCGCCAGCAGCCTAAGACTAGCGGGGGTGCGCACCGGGGAGCTGTTTTTT.

The genes are TRBV27 and TRBJ1-3; a possible D gene is TRBD1 (5 bases). CDR1 is MNHEY and CDR2 is SMNVEV in the germline V gene (reference sequence). The CDR3 length is 16 residues. Trimming shortened V by 6 bases and J by 0 bases, and 15 bases separated the two germline ends. This CDR3 is CASSSGTELSGNTIYF. The CDR3 coding sequence is TGTGCCAGCAGCTCCGGGACGGAACTCTCTGGAAACACCATATATTTT.

This clone was counted once. This chain links TRBV25-1 with TRBJ2-5; D might be TRBD2 (6 bases). V lost 0 bases and J lost 2, with 10 bases in between. CDR1 is MGHDK, CDR2 SYGVNS, per germline. This CDR3 comprises 15 residues. Here the CDR3 DNA reads TGTGCCAGCAGTGAATATTTGGGACTTCAAGAGACCCAGTACTTC. Translated: CASSEYLGLQETQYF.

CDR3 in DNA: TGTGCCAGTAGTGCGGGTCTCTGGACCTACGAGCAGTACTTC. As protein: CASSAGLWTYEQYF. V usage is TRBV19 and J usage is TRBJ2-7, with a tentative D call TRBD2 (5 bases). V dropped 5 bases and J dropped 2 bases, with 13 bases sitting between them. This CDR3 is built from 14 residues. Germline CDR1 is LNHDA and CDR2 is SQIVND (reference sequence). The whole variable domain, remainder taken from reference TRBV19 and TRBJ2-7, is DGGITQSPKYLFRKEGQNVTLSCEQNLNHDAMYWYRQDPGQGLRLIYYSQIVNDFQKGDIAEGYSVSREKKESFPLTVTSAQKNPTAFYLCASSAGLWTYEQYFGPGTRLTVT.

The chain recombines TRBV2 with TRBJ1-2; D uncertain. This CDR3 is 12 amino acids long. Germline loops: CDR1 SNHLY, CDR2 FYNNEI. V gave up 4 bases and J gave up 4 bases, with 7 bases separating them. The CDR3 loop reads CASSGAGYGYTF. CDR3 DNA sequence: TGTGCCAGCAGTGGGGCCGGCTATGGCTACACCTTC. Complete variable domain (other parts from reference TRBV2 and TRBJ1-2): EPEVTQTPSHQVTQMGQEVILRCVPISNHLYFYWYRQILGQKVEFLVSFYNNEISEKSEIFDDQFSVERPDGSNFTLKIRSTKLEDSAMYFCASSGAGYGYTFGSGTRLTVV.

About this clone itself: This sample also contains other DNA sequences that code for the same CDR3. This chain connects TRBV2 to TRBJ2-5; D is unclear. With 3 bases removed from V and 2 bases from J, the gap between germline ends came to 4 bases. The CDR3 covers 12 residues. CDR1 is SNHLY and CDR2 is FYNNEI in the germline V gene. This chain's CDR3 is CASSDRQETQYF. The CDR3 DNA follows: TGTGCCAGCAGTGACAGGCAAGAGACCCAGTACTTC.

The CDR3 nucleotides are TGTGCCAGCAGTTACCGAGGACAGGGCGAGGAGCTGTTTTTT. Its translation: CASSYRGQGEELFF. The chain links TRBV6-6 to TRBJ2-2, with 8 bases lining up with TRBD1. The CDR3 runs 14 residues. The ends lost 2 bases at V and 10 bases at J; junction bases unmatched: 6. Germline V lookup: CDR1 MNHNY, CDR2 SVGAGI (reference sequence).